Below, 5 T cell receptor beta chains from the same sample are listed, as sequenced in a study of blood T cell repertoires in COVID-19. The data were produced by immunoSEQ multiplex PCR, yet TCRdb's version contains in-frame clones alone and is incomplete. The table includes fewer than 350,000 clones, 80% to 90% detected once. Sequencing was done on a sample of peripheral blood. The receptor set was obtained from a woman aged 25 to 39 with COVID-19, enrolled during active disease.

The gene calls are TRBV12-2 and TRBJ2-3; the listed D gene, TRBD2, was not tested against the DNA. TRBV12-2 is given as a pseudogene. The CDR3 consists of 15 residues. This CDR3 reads CASRSTTLGTDTQYF. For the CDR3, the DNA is TGTGCAAGTCGCTCGACGACTCTAGGCACAGATACGCAGTATTTT.

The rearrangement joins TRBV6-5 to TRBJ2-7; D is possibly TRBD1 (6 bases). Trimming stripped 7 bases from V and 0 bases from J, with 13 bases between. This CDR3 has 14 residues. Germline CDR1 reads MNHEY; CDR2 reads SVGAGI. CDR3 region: CASKKTGSSYEQYF. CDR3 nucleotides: TGTGCCAGCAAAAAAACAGGGAGCTCCTACGAGCAGTACTTC.

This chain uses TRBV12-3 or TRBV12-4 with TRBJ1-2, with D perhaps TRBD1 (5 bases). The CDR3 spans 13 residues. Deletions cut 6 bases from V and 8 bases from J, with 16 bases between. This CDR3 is CASSSLAGLGYTF. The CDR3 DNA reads TGTGCCAGCAGCTCGTTAGCGGGGCTCGGCTACACCTTC.

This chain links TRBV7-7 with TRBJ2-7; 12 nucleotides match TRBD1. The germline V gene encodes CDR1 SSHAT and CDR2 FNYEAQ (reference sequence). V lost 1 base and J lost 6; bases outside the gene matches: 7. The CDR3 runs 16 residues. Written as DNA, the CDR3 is TGTGCCAGCAGCTTAGGGGCCGGGACAGGGGGCGGCGAGCAGTACTTC. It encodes CASSLGAGTGGGEQYF.

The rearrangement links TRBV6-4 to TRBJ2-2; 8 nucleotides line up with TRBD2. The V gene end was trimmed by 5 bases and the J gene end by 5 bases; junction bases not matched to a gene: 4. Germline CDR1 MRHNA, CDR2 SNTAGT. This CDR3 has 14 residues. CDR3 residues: CASSSGGATGELFF. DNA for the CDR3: TGTGCCAGCAGTAGCGGGGGCGCAACCGGGGAGCTGTTTTTT.